The 2 T cell receptor beta chains below were found in one sample sequenced in a study of technical replicates of blood from a few donors. Profiled with immunoSEQ multiplex PCR; TCRdb holds only in-frame clones, not every one. The table records 35,000 to 50,000 clones, approximately 96% of them present only once. Sequences were obtained from T cells isolated from PBMCs. The receptors come from a human donor in good health.

This clone has a single count. The CDR3 nucleotides are TGTGCCAGCCCGGGATTAGTAGAAGGCTATGGCTACACCTTC. Protein sequence: CASPGLVEGYGYTF. J is TRBJ1-2 and V is TRBV6-1; no definite D call. V was shortened by 8 bases and J by 4 bases, with 17 bases between the two germline ends. Germline V gene lookup returns CDR1 MNHNS and CDR2 SASEGT. This CDR3 is built from 14 residues.

CDR3 nucleotide sequence: TGTGCCAGCAGTTTATTGACAGGGAGCAATGGCTACACCTTC. Translated: CASSLLTGSNGYTF. The chain couples TRBV27 to TRBJ1-2; 7 bases align to TRBD1. This CDR3 spans 14 amino acids. Germline trimming cut 1 base from V and 6 bases from J; bases unmatched to any gene: 5. Germline CDR1 is MNHEY and CDR2 is SMNVEV (reference sequence).